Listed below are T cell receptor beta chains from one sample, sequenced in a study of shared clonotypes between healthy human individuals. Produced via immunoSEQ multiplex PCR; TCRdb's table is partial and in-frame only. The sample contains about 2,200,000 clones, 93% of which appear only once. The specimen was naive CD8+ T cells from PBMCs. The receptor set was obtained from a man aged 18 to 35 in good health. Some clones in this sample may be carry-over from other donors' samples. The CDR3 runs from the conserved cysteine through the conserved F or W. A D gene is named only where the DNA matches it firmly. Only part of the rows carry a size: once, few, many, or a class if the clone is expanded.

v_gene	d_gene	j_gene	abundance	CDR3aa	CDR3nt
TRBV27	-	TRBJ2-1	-	CASSFTTHEQFF	TGTGCCAGCAGTTTTACTACCCATGAGCAGTTCTTC
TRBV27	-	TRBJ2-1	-	CASSAWDTDNEQFF	TGTGCCAGCAGTGCGTGGGACACGGACAATGAGCAGTTCTTC
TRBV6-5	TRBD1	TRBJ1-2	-	CASRAGTEPTYGYTF	TGTGCCAGCAGAGCCGGGACAGAGCCCACCTATGGCTACACCTTC
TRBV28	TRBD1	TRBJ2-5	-	CASSITGEGQETQYF	TGTGCCAGCAGTATAACAGGGGAAGGACAAGAGACCCAGTACTTC
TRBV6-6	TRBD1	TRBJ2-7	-	CASRRDRGLGYYEQYF	TGTGCCAGCAGAAGGGACAGGGGGCTGGGGTACTACGAGCAGTACTTC
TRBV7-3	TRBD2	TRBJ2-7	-	CASSLGMASPGLAEAYEQYF	TGTGCCAGCAGTTTGGGCATGGCGAGTCCGGGACTAGCCGAGGCCTACGAGCAGTACTTC
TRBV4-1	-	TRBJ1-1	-	CASSLNMDTEAFF	TGCGCCAGCAGCCTTAACATGGACACTGAAGCTTTCTTT
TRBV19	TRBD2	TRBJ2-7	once	CASSMGGDSPYEQYF	TGTGCCAGTAGTATGGGAGGGGACTCCCCCTACGAGCAGTACTTC
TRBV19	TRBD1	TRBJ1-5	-	CASSLGTGRNQPQHF	TGTGCCAGTAGTTTAGGGACAGGGCGCAATCAGCCCCAGCATTTT
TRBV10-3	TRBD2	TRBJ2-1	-	CAISESRSVLAGVTEQFF	TGTGCCATCAGTGAGTCGAGGTCGGTCCTAGCGGGAGTAACTGAGCAGTTCTTC
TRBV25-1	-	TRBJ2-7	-	CASRGAVYEQYF	TGTGCCAGCCGGGGGGCGGTTTACGAGCAGTACTTC